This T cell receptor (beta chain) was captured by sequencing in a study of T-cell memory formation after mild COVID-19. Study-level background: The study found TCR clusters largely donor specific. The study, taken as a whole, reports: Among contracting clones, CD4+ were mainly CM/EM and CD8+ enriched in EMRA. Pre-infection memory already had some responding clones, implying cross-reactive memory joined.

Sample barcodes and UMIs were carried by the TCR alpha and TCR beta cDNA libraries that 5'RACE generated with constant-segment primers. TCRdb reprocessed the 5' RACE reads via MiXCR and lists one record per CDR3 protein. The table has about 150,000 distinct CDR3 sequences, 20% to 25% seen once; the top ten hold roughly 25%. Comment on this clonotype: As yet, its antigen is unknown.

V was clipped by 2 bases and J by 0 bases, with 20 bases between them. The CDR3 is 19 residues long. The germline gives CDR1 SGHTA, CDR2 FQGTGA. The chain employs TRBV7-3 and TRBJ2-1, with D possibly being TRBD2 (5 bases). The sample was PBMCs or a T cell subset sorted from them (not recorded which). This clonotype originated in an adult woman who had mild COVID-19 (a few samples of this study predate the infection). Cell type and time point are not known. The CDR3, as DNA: TGTGCCAGCAGCTTATTCCCGGACTGGTCCGGTGGCTCCTACAATGAGCAGTTCTTC. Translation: CASSLFPDWSGGSYNEQFF.